A single sample gave rise to the 4 T cell receptor beta chains below, sequenced in a study of tumor-infiltrating lymphocytes in primary liver carcinoma (dated by TCRdb to 2016 to 2017). Blood RNA was extracted from unsorted whole blood with TRIzol reagent; germline DNA came from the DNeasy Blood & Tissue kit. The instrument was an Illumina HiSeq 2500. A constant-region primer and ProtoScript II reverse transcriptase were used to reverse-transcribe TCRbeta-specific cDNA from roughly 0.55 ug total RNA. TCRbeta libraries were built with three nested multiplex PCR rounds, a slightly modified ARM-PCR procedure. Each of the first two PCR rounds ran for around 11 cycles and used multiplex TRBV1-TRBV30 forward primers together with a Cbeta reverse primer. TCRdb reanalyzed the raw reads on its own, using fastp at Q25 for trimming and MiXCR for clone calling, and kept in-frame beta chains. Merged by CDR3 protein, the rows form single entries marked with the most common genes and DNA. The sample table contains about 180,000 distinct CDR3 sequences; only one count was recorded for over 45% of them. The top ten clones comprise under 75% of the sample.

The material sequenced was peripheral blood. The receptors come from a man aged 40-55 years with primary liver carcinoma and hepatitis B virus infection.

The V call is TRBV5-1, the J call TRBJ2-2; the D is unclear. Trimming removed 2 bases from V and 8 bases from J, with 7 bases in between. Per germline, CDR1 SGHRS and CDR2 YFSETQ. The CDR3 contains 12 residues. CDR3 amino acids: CASSFLEGELFF. In DNA, the CDR3 is TGCGCCAGCAGCTTCCTGGAGGGGGAGCTGTTTTTT.

This clonotype showed up many times. The V call is TRBV6-5, the J call TRBJ2-1, with D perhaps being TRBD1 or TRBD2 (6 bases each). From germline, CDR1 is MNHEY and CDR2 SVGAGI. The length of the CDR3 is 16 residues. Trimming removed 0 bases at V and 7 bases at J, with 16 bases between. CDR3 in amino acids: CASSYSKGGSGNEQFF. The CDR3 nucleotides read TGTGCCAGCAGTTACTCGAAGGGGGGTTCAGGTAATGAGCAGTTCTTC.

This chain uses TRBV6-5 with TRBJ1-4, with D uncertain. Germline V CDR1 and CDR2: MNHEY, SVGAGI. V shed 4 bases and J shed 3 bases, with 15 bases lying between them. The CDR3 contains 16 residues. CDR3 amino acids: CASSSLGRQSNEKLFF. CDR3 nucleotide sequence: TGTGCCAGCAGTTCGTTAGGGCGACAATCTAATGAAAAACTGTTTTTT.

The CDR3 nucleotides are TGTGCCAGCAGCTTAGGCCCAGCAGGCACAGATACGCAGTATTTT. Translated, it gives CASSLGPAGTDTQYF. The V call is TRBV11-2, the J call TRBJ2-3, with D unclear. The CDR3 totals 15 residues. CDR1 and CDR2 from the germline V gene are SGHAT and FQNNGV. Deletions cut 1 base from V and 1 base from J, with 9 bases between.